The entry below gives a single T cell receptor beta chain sequence along with its context. This clone's antigen is unknown. Base qualities are not recorded, but no much larger clone differs from it by a single base. This sample was included in a study of vaccination and CD4 T cells after COVID-19 (dated by TCRdb to the early 2020s). Notes on the research overall: SARS-CoV-2 positivity had been established in the convalescent patients by nasal swab PCR, and mild disease was recorded in roughly 9 of these patients and severe disease in one. Post-COVID blood samples from convalescent patients were collected a median of about 110 days after diagnosis, with a range of roughly 35 to 180 days. In the convalescent cohort there were six males and four females, among whom were two Hispanic individuals, seven Caucasians, two Asians and one multiracial person. The spike-specific CD4+ TCR repertoire was compared before and after mRNA vaccination in approximately 9 COVID-19 convalescent patients and a handful of infection-naive healthy vaccine recipients. The cultures were stimulated with overlapping spike peptide pools from SARS-CoV-2 and from the common cold coronaviruses HCoV-NL63, HCoV-OC43 and HCoV-229E. In control cultures, a CEFX viral epitope pool was used as positive control, an HIV-1 Nef peptide pool was used as negative control, or no peptide was added. Participants got two doses of the Pfizer-BioNTech BNT162b2 vaccine (n=8) or two doses of the Moderna mRNA-1273 vaccine (n=2). Post-vaccine blood samples were obtained a median of roughly 75 days after the second vaccine dose, with a range of roughly 13 to 250 days.

On the study overall, not on this receptor specifically: The study included relatively few convalescent patients and did not analyze early timepoints after natural infection. An increase in the median number of SARS-CoV-2-reactive clonotypes from around 20 after infection to a few dozen after vaccination was observed, but the change was not found to be significant. In convalescent patients, a median about 86% of post-vaccine SARS-CoV-2-reactive clones were detected only after vaccination, and vaccine-specific priming was suggested by this finding. Nearly all vaccine-specific clones in convalescent patients (304 of 307) were mono-reactive for SARS-CoV-2 spike rather than cross-reactive with common cold coronaviruses.

The library relied on PCR. At the Johns Hopkins FTIC core, DNA from the cultured CD4+ T cells underwent TCR sequencing with the Oncomine TCR Beta short-read assay. The QIAamp micro DNA kit was used to extract genomic DNA from the cultured CD4+ T cells. Oncomine TCR Beta libraries from cultured CD4+ T cells were pooled with unique dual indexes and sequenced on an Illumina iSeq 100. The paper's processing steps were these. Non-productive sequences were removed, and CDR3s that did not start with C, did not end with F or W, or were shorter than 7 amino acids were discarded. Antigen-specific clonotypes were identified with the MANAFEST web application by comparing peptide-stimulated wells with reference and other culture wells. For a clone to be called positive, the clone needed an FDR below 0.05, an odds ratio above 5, and a productive frequency above 0.1% in at least two of three replicate wells. A clonotype counted as cross-reactive if it showed significant expansion both in the SARS-CoV-2 spike wells and in at least one common cold coronavirus spike condition. Similarity between CDR3 sequences was evaluated in R version 3.6.1 using Levenshtein distances (stringdist) and unrooted phylogenetic trees (ape). TCRdb cleaned the public reads at Q25 with fastp, built clones with MiXCR and kept in-frame beta chains. For every CDR3 protein sequence, its rows merge into one entry that carries the most common genes and DNA. The V and J calls here are based on TCRdb, not the publication. Counted in this sample were 17,000 or so distinct CDR3 sequences; 30% to 45% of them appeared once. The ten largest clones capture 8.4% of the sample.

The germline V gene provides CDR1 SGHTS and CDR2 YDEGEE. V ends up 8 bases short and J 5 bases short, with an unmatched junction base count of 13. The CDR3 numbers 16 residues from cysteine through phenylalanine. Only CDR3 DNA remains: 48 bases, in frame from the first base. What the treatment or condition label conveys for this sample: roughly 10-day PBMC culture with coronavirus spike peptide pools or control peptides (ViraFEST assay). To expand antigen-specific T cells with peptide pools and then pick out the expanded clonotypes through TCR sequencing, the study relied on the ViraFEST assay. Positive SARS-CoV-2 PCR tests in the convalescent patients dated from March to December 2020, before Alpha, Beta and Delta variants emerged in the United States. PBMCs were cultured at two million per well in IMDM supplemented with 5% human AB serum and about 10 IU/ml IL-2, with roughly 9.5 ug/ml peptide pools added. On days 3 and 7, half of the culture medium was replaced with fresh IL-2-containing medium. After 10 days of culture, CD4+ T cells were isolated by negative selection using the EasySep CD4+ T cell isolation kit. Ficoll-Paque Plus gradient centrifugation was used to isolate PBMCs from whole blood, and the isolated PBMCs were then either used fresh or cryopreserved at -140C. In general, triplicate wells were set up for every culture condition.

Recombination joined TRBV5-8 with TRBJ2-5; TRBD2 aligns with 12 central bases. Source material: CD4+ T cells from blood, cultured in vitro. This TCR derives from a human donor who had recovered from COVID-19. The CDR3 has the sequence CARADRLAGVQETQYF. The DNA is as follows: TGTGCCAGAGCAGACCGACTAGCGGGAGTTCAGGAGACCCAGTACTTC.